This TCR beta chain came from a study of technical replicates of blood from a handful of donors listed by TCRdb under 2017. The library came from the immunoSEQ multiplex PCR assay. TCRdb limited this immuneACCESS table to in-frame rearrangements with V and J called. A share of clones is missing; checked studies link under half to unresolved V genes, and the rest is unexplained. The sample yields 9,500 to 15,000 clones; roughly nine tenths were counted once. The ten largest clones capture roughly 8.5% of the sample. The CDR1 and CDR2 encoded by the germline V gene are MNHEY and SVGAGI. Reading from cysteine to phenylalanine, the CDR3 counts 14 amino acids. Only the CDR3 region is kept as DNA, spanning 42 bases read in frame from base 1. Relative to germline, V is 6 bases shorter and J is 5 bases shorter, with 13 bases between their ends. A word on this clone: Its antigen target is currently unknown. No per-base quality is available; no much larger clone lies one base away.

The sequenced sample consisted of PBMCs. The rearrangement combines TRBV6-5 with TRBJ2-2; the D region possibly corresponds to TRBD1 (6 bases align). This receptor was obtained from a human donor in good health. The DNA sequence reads TGTGCCAGCAGATCCGTTAGGGGGACCGGGGAGCTGTTTTTT. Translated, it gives CASRSVRGTGELFF.